The 3 T cell receptor beta chains given below trace back to one sample, sequenced in a study of blood T cell repertoires in COVID-19. Data came from immunoSEQ multiplex PCR; TCRdb stores just in-frame clones and leaves some out. The sample lists under 200,000 clones, approximately 83% occurring once. The sequenced sample consisted of peripheral blood. All receptors come from a human donor in a cohort sampled during active COVID-19.

As concerns this clone: The sample holds other DNA sequences that translate to the same CDR3. The V gene is TRBV28, the J gene TRBJ2-6; D gene unclear. Between the trimmed V and J ends, which lost 2 bases and 0 bases, there was a span of 5 bases. In germline, CDR1 is MDHEN, CDR2 SYDVKM. CDR3 length equals 15 residues. The CDR3 is CASSLDSSGANVLTF. The CDR3 DNA reads as TGTGCCAGCAGTTTAGATAGCTCTGGGGCCAACGTCCTGACTTTC.

The rearrangement joins TRBV13 to TRBJ2-1; perhaps TRBD2 as D (5 bases). The CDR3 is 15 amino acids. Germline assignment: CDR1 PRHDT and CDR2 FYEKMQ (reference sequence). The V gene lost 5 bases and the J gene lost 4 bases, with 15 bases spanning the gap. CDR3 bases: TGTGCCAGCAGCCCGGGGATGGCAGGTTACAATGAGCAGTTCTTC. Its translation: CASSPGMAGYNEQFF.

The J gene is TRBJ2-1, the V gene TRBV6-5; a weak D match, TRBD1 (6 bases). Germline V gene lookup returns CDR1 MNHEY and CDR2 SVGAGI. This CDR3 spans 14 amino acids. V shed 2 bases and J shed 1 base, with 6 bases lying between them. CDR3 amino acids: CASSYRGSYNEQFF. The CDR3 coding sequence is TGTGCCAGCAGTTACAGGGGGTCCTACAATGAGCAGTTCTTC.